Here is one T cell receptor (beta chain) with its context. Antigen specificity is unknown. Germline V gives CDR1 SGHRS, CDR2 YFSETQ. The length of the CDR3 is 17 residues. Unmatched junction bases numbered 8, after V lost 2 bases and J lost 2 bases. This sample is part of a study of memory B cells and T cells in multiple sclerosis. General study results and limits: Normalization was needed because clone-set size differences affected shared clonotype counts.

Method: immunoSEQ multiplex PCR; TCRdb's copy keeps in-frame clones and lacks some. The sample records 32,000 or so clones, about 82% being singletons. Separate sequencing covered autoproliferating (CFSE-dim) and non-proliferating (CFSE-high) T cells from stimulus-free culture. Roughly 4.5x10^7 CFSE-labeled PBMCs were cultured around 7 days unstimulated, then replicate wells were pooled. The PBMCs received approximately 0.5 uM CFSE and serum-free culture with no added stimuli. This chain joins TRBV5-1 and TRBJ2-1; 9 nucleotides align to TRBD2. The receptor was isolated from a human donor with multiple sclerosis. Source material: PBMCs from blood kept in culture. In nucleotides, the CDR3 is TGCGCCAGCAGCTTCGGAGTTAGCGGGAGTGCCTACAATGAGCAGTTCTTC. Translating gives CASSFGVSGSAYNEQFF.